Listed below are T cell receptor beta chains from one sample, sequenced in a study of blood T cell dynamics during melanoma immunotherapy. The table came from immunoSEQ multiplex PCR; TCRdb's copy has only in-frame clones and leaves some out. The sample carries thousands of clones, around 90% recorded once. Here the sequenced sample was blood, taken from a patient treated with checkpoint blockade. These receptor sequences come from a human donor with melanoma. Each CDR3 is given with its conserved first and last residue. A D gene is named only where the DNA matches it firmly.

DNA: TGCGCCAGCCAAAGCGGGAGAGGGACAGATACGCAGTATTTT
CDR3: CASQSGRGTDTQYF
V: TRBV5-1
J: TRBJ2-3
D: TRBD2

DNA: TGTGCCACCAGGGGGACGAGGGGGTATCAGCCCCAGCATTTT
CDR3: CATRGTRGYQPQHF
V: TRBV15
J: TRBJ1-5
D: NA

DNA: TGTGCCAGCAGCCCGGGGCGGGGTGCTAGCAGTTCCTACGAGCAGTACTTC
CDR3: CASSPGRGASSSYEQYF
V: TRBV16
J: TRBJ2-7
D: NA

DNA: TGCGCCAGCAGGGGGACTGGGGGCAATCAGCCCCAGCATTTT
CDR3: CASRGTGGNQPQHF
V: TRBV10-2
J: TRBJ1-5
D: NA

DNA: TGTGCCAGCAGCTTAGATCCGGGCAATTCACCCCTCCACTTT
CDR3: CASSLDPGNSPLHF
V: TRBV11-2
J: TRBJ1-6
D: NA

DNA: TGTGCCAGCAGGCGGGCGGGGGATGAAAAACTGTTTTTT
CDR3: CASRRAGDEKLFF
V: TRBV7-8
J: TRBJ1-4
D: NA

DNA: TGTGCCAGCAGTCCATTAGCGGGATCCGAGCAGTACTTC
CDR3: CASSPLAGSEQYF
V: TRBV28
J: TRBJ2-7
D: TRBD2

DNA: TGTGCCAGCAGTTCGGGGGACATCTCTGGGGCCAACGTCCTGACTTTC
CDR3: CASSSGDISGANVLTF
V: TRBV28
J: TRBJ2-6
D: NA

DNA: TGTGCCAGCAGTTTCAGGGTAGCGGACACTGAAGCTTTCTTT
CDR3: CASSFRVADTEAFF
V: TRBV2
J: TRBJ1-1
D: NA

DNA: TGTGCCAGTAGGAATAGGGGGGCGTCAGATACGCAGTATTTT
CDR3: CASRNRGASDTQYF
V: TRBV19
J: TRBJ2-3
D: NA

DNA: TGTGCCAGCAACCTTGAAGAGACCCAGTACTTC
CDR3: CASNLEETQYF
V: TRBV25-1
J: TRBJ2-5
D: NA

DNA: TGTGCCAGCACCCGACTCACAGGGGCCCAAGAGACCCAGTACTTC
CDR3: CASTRLTGAQETQYF
V: TRBV13
J: TRBJ2-5
D: TRBD1

DNA: TGTGCCAGTGCCCTCTTGGGGGCAGGGCGGGCTTTCTTT
CDR3: CASALLGAGRAFF
V: TRBV19
J: TRBJ1-1
D: NA

DNA: TGTGCCAGCAGTTCCTTAGATAGCAATCAGCCCCAGCATTTT
CDR3: CASSSLDSNQPQHF
V: TRBV28
J: TRBJ1-5
D: NA

DNA: TGTGCCAGCAGCCTGACCGGGACGGGCTACGAGCAGTACTTC
CDR3: CASSLTGTGYEQYF
V: TRBV28
J: TRBJ2-7
D: NA

DNA: TGTGCCAGCAGCGGGACTAGCGGGAGAGGTTACGAGCAGTACTTC
CDR3: CASSGTSGRGYEQYF
V: TRBV7-2
J: TRBJ2-7
D: TRBD2

DNA: TGCGCCAGCATGGGGGAGTGGAATGAGCAGTTCTTC
CDR3: CASMGEWNEQFF
V: TRBV5-1
J: TRBJ2-1
D: NA